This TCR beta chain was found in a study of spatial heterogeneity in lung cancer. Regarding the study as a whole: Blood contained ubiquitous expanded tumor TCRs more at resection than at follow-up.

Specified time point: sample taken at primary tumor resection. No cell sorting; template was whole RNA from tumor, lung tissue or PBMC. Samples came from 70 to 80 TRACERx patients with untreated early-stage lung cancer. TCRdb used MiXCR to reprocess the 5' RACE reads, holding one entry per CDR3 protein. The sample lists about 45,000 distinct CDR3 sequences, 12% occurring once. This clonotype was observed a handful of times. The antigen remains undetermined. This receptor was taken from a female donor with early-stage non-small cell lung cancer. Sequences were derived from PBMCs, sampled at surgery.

The CDR3 sequence: CASSPKAVGTQYF. The CDR3 DNA sequence: TGTGCCAGCAGCCCGAAGGCGGTAGGAACGCAGTATTTT. The J gene is TRBJ2-3, the V gene TRBV14; unclear D gene. Germline V CDR1 and CDR2: SGHDN, FVKESK. V lost 4 bases and J lost 9, with 14 bases in between. This CDR3 comprises 13 residues.